The 28 T cell receptor beta chains below all came from one sample that was sequenced in a study of cytomegalovirus exposure and HLA in healthy donors. TCRdb's copy holds only in-frame clones and misses some; the assay was immunoSEQ multiplex PCR. Among around 150,000 clones listed, around four fifths were seen once. Sequencing used PBMCs. These receptors were taken from a man younger than 40 in good health and CMV-seropositive.

The chain uses TRBV2 and TRBJ2-7, with D unclear. Germline V gene data show CDR1 as SNHLY and CDR2 as FYNNEI. The CDR3 is 13 amino acids. The ends were cut back, 5 bases at V and 2 bases at J, with 10 bases in the middle. The CDR3 DNA sequence: TGTGCCAGCAGTCCTCAACTTACCTACGAGCAGTACTTC. It specifies CASSPQLTYEQYF.

The chain employs TRBV11-2 and TRBJ2-2; 9 nucleotides match TRBD1. CDR1 is SGHAT and CDR2 is FQNNGV in the germline V gene. There are 18 residues in the CDR3. The V gene end was trimmed by 3 bases and the J gene end by 6 bases; junction bases not matched to a gene: 14. CDR3 DNA sequence: TGTGCCAGCAGCTTCCTCGGATGGGGACAGGGTACAGCCGGGGAGCTGTTTTTT. This encodes CASSFLGWGQGTAGELFF.

V usage is TRBV5-6 and J usage is TRBJ1-5, with 10 nucleotides matching TRBD1. The CDR3 totals 17 residues. The ends lost 0 bases at V and 0 bases at J; junction bases unmatched: 3. Germline V gives CDR1 SGHDT, CDR2 YYEEEE. The CDR3, as DNA: TGTGCCAGCAGCTTGGGACAGGGGGCAAGTAGCAATCAGCCCCAGCATTTT. The encoded protein is CASSLGQGASSNQPQHF.

The chain links TRBV7-8 to TRBJ1-5; D uncertain. V was shortened by 3 bases and J by 5 bases, with 8 bases between the two germline ends. The germline V gene encodes CDR1 SGHVS and CDR2 FQNEAQ. The CDR3 is 13 amino acids. The CDR3: CASSFQRDQPQHF. In DNA form, the CDR3 reads TGTGCCAGCAGCTTTCAGAGGGATCAGCCCCAGCATTTT. Full variable domain (rest looked up from reference TRBV7-8 and TRBJ1-5): GAGVSQSPRYKVAKRGQDVALRCDPISGHVSLFWYQQALGQGPEFLTYFQNEAQLDKSGLPSDRFFAERPEGSVSTLKIQRTQQEDSAVYLCASSFQRDQPQHFGDGTRLSIL.

This sequence joins TRBV5-1 and TRBJ2-3; 10 nucleotides match TRBD2. Germline lookup yields CDR1 SGHRS and CDR2 YFSETQ. The CDR3 totals 12 residues. Unmatched junction bases numbered 2, after V lost 3 bases and J lost 10 bases. The CDR3 region is CASSSSGGAQYF. Here the CDR3 DNA reads TGCGCCAGCAGCTCTAGCGGGGGTGCGCAGTATTTT. Full variable domain (rest looked up from reference TRBV5-1 and TRBJ2-3): KAGVTQTPRYLIKTRGQQVTLSCSPISGHRSVSWYQQTPGQGLQFLFEYFSETQRNKGNFPGRFSGRQFSNSRSEMNVSTLELGDSALYLCASSSSGGAQYFGPGTRLTVL.

The V call is TRBV9, the J call TRBJ2-1; no reliable D call. Looked up from germline, CDR1 is SGDLS and CDR2 is YYNGEE. This CDR3 has 15 residues. V was trimmed by 4 bases and J by 1 base, leaving 12 bases between them. This CDR3 is CASSLEKRSYNEQFF. The CDR3 coding sequence is TGTGCCAGCAGCCTCGAGAAGAGATCCTACAATGAGCAGTTCTTC.

The rearrangement uses TRBV29-1 and TRBJ1-1; 7 bases fit TRBD1. The junction had 2 bases not matched to a gene; V was cut back by 4 bases and J by 0 bases. The germline gives CDR1 SQVTM, CDR2 ANQGSEA. The CDR3 runs to 13 residues. The CDR3 here is CSVVGQMNTEAFF. The DNA for the CDR3 is TGCAGCGTTGTGGGACAGATGAACACTGAAGCTTTCTTT.

This clone was counted between two and nine times. The CDR3 bases are TGCGCCAGCAGCCACGAACAGGGTTTCAATCAGCCCCAGCATTTT. Translated, it gives CASSHEQGFNQPQHF. This chain links TRBV4-1 with TRBJ1-5; TRBD1 might be the D (6 bases). This CDR3 region has 15 residues. Germline V gene sequence: CDR1 MGHRA, CDR2 YSYEKL. The V end lost 3 bases, the J end lost 3 bases, and 12 bases lay between the germline ends.

This chain uses TRBV4-2 with TRBJ2-7, with TRBD1 matching 10 bases. The CDR3 has 16 residues. The trim removed 7 bases at V and 5 bases at J, leaving 14 bases unmatched. CDR1 is LGHNA and CDR2 is YNFKEQ in the germline V gene. CDR3 region: CASTLGTGANLDEQYF. The CDR3, as DNA: TGTGCCAGCACCCTAGGGACAGGGGCAAATTTGGACGAGCAGTACTTC.

The chain uses TRBV5-8 and TRBJ2-2; 13 bases fit TRBD2. V shed 4 bases and J 5 bases; nucleotides not matched to a gene: 5. CDR1 and CDR2 (germline): SGHTS, YDEGEE. The CDR3 loop spans 16 amino acids. In DNA, the CDR3 is TGTGCCAGCAGCGTCAGACTAGCGGGGGGAACCGGGGAGCTGTTTTTT. Translation gives CASSVRLAGGTGELFF.

The CDR3 here is CASSPLGRGARRGDFYGYTF. CDR3 in DNA: TGTGCCAGTAGTCCCCTGGGGAGGGGGGCACGAAGGGGGGACTTCTATGGCTACACCTTC. V is TRBV19 and J is TRBJ1-2, with D perhaps TRBD1 (6 bases). The CDR3 runs to 20 residues. V was cut by 5 bases and J by 4 bases, with 32 bases left in between. Germline V CDR1 and CDR2: LNHDA, SQIVND (reference sequence).

This clone was seen only once. The junction shows a germline mismatch at one end, possibly a read error. The genes are TRBV7-7 and TRBJ2-3; TRBD2 matches at 8 bases. CDR1 SSHAT and CDR2 FNYEAQ come from the germline V gene (reference sequence). This CDR3 has 17 residues. The CDR3 sequence: CASSSGGARGISDTQYF. CDR3 nucleotide sequence: TGTGCTAGCAGCTCCGGGGGGGCGCGAGGCATCTCAGATACGCAGTATTTT.

There are a few counts of this clone. This rearrangement joins TRBV6-5 to TRBJ1-2; unclear D gene. The CDR3 runs 15 residues. V was pared by 0 bases and J by 3 bases, with 11 bases between. Looked up from germline, CDR1 is MNHEY and CDR2 is SVGAGI. The CDR3 DNA follows: TGTGCCAGCAGTTACTCGATGCAGGAGGACTATGGCTACACCTTC. Protein: CASSYSMQEDYGYTF.

The chain joins TRBV7-9 to TRBJ2-3; 8 bases agree with TRBD2. The CDR3 is made up of 14 amino acids. V was clipped by 6 bases and J by 3 bases; unmatched bases: 5. CDR1 SEHNR and CDR2 FQNEAQ come from the germline V gene (reference sequence). CDR3 bases: TGTGCCAGCAGTGTCGGACTAGCAACAGATACGCAGTATTTT. It specifies CASSVGLATDTQYF.

The V and J genes are TRBV15 and TRBJ2-1; the match to TRBD1 covers 7 bases. CDR3 length: 19 amino acids. The ends lost 5 bases at V and 0 bases at J; junction bases unmatched: 16. Germline V gives CDR1 LNHNV, CDR2 YYDKDF (reference sequence). CDR3 nucleotide sequence: TGTGCCACCAGCCCGATGGATAAACAGGGGTGGGGCTCCTACAATGAGCAGTTCTTC. Translation gives CATSPMDKQGWGSYNEQFF.

This chain uses TRBV29-1 with TRBJ1-2; D gene unclear. V was shortened by 6 bases and J by 4 bases, with 21 bases between the two germline ends. Germline V gene lookup returns CDR1 SQVTM and CDR2 ANQGSEA. This CDR3 contains 15 residues. The CDR3 region is CSVGTGLSSSYGYTF. CDR3 DNA: TGCAGCGTGGGCACCGGACTCTCAAGCTCCTATGGCTACACCTTC.

This clone appeared a few times. The chain is built from TRBV5-6 and TRBJ1-6; D gene unclear. Germline-derived CDR1 and CDR2 are SGHDT and YYEEEE. The CDR3 sequence is 13 residues long. V was cut by 5 bases and J by 6 bases, with 9 bases left in between. The CDR3 here is CASSGDINSPLHF. In DNA, the CDR3 is TGTGCCAGCAGTGGCGACATTAATTCACCCCTCCACTTT.

The chain links TRBV27 to TRBJ1-6, with unresolved D. CDR1 and CDR2 from the germline V gene are MNHEY and SMNVEV (reference sequence). The CDR3 consists of 16 residues. V gave up 2 bases and J gave up 7 bases, with 15 bases separating them. CDR3 bases: TGTGCCAGCAGTTTAGAGGCCCCACTGAGCAATTCACCCCTCCACTTT. Its protein product is CASSLEAPLSNSPLHF.

The gene calls are TRBV4-1 and TRBJ2-1; 9 positions match TRBD2. The germline CDR1 and CDR2 sequences are MGHRA and YSYEKL. V was pared by 0 bases and J by 6 bases, with 9 bases of the junction left unmatched. This CDR3 is 17 amino acids long. CDR3 loop: CASSQDSGGPQANEQFF. In nucleotides, the CDR3 is TGCGCCAGCAGCCAAGATAGCGGGGGTCCTCAAGCCAATGAGCAGTTCTTC.

The chain recombines TRBV4-3 with TRBJ2-2; 14 bases line up with TRBD2. V lost 2 bases and J lost 5; bases outside the gene matches: 10. CDR1 is LGHNA and CDR2 is YSLEER in the germline V gene. CDR3 length: 19 amino acids. The CDR3 reads CASSQPGGTSGGWTGELFF. The CDR3 nucleotides are TGCGCCAGCAGCCAACCGGGGGGGACTAGCGGGGGATGGACCGGGGAGCTGTTTTTT.

This chain links TRBV27 with TRBJ1-2; a possible D gene is TRBD1 (6 bases). CDR1 is MNHEY and CDR2 is SMNVEV in the germline V gene (reference sequence). This CDR3 comprises 14 residues. Trimming took off 3 bases at V and 3 bases at J, with 11 bases between the two ends. CDR3 nucleotide sequence: TGTGCCAGCAGTTTCGTCAGGGGACACTATGGCTACACCTTC. Its protein product is CASSFVRGHYGYTF.

The chain uses TRBV4-1 and TRBJ2-7; D gene uncertain. This CDR3 comprises 13 residues. The V gene lost 2 bases and the J gene lost 4 bases, with 9 bases spanning the gap. Per germline, CDR1 MGHRA and CDR2 YSYEKL. The chain's CDR3 is CASSQLAGYEQYF. The CDR3 DNA follows: TGCGCCAGCAGCCAACTCGCCGGTTACGAGCAGTACTTC.

The V and J genes are TRBV15 and TRBJ2-1, with D perhaps TRBD2 (7 bases). Germline lookup yields CDR1 LNHNV and CDR2 YYDKDF (reference sequence). V lost 2 bases to trimming and J lost 3 bases, with 14 bases between them. This CDR3 has 16 amino acids. The CDR3 coding sequence is TGTGCCACCAGCAGAAAACGGGGGGCCAACTACAATGAGCAGTTCTTC. The encoded protein is CATSRKRGANYNEQFF. The variable domain in full, with the rest retrieved from reference TRBV15 and TRBJ2-1, is DAMVIQNPRYQVTQFGKPVTLSCSQTLNHNVMYWYQQKSSQAPKLLFHYYDKDFNNEADTPDNFQSRRPNTSFCFLDIRSPGLGDTAMYLCATSRKRGANYNEQFFGPGTRLTVL.

V usage is TRBV27 and J usage is TRBJ1-2; D may be TRBD1 (6 bases). This CDR3 is built from 14 residues. CDR1 and CDR2 from the germline V gene are MNHEY and SMNVEV (reference sequence). The V end was cut by 6 bases, the J end by 1 base, with 12 bases between. DNA of the CDR3: TGTGCCAGCAGACTGGGGGCGGTTAACTATGGCTACACCTTC. It specifies CASRLGAVNYGYTF.

The chain carries TRBV4-2 and TRBJ2-2, with a tentative D call TRBD2 (5 bases). The CDR3 is made up of 15 amino acids. Germline V gives CDR1 LGHNA, CDR2 YNFKEQ. Between the trimmed V and J ends, which lost 3 bases and 6 bases, there was a span of 14 bases. Here the CDR3 DNA reads TGTGCCAGCAGCCAGAGGGAAATGGTCTCCGGGGAGCTGTTTTTT. Encoded protein: CASSQREMVSGELFF.

The genes are TRBV2 and TRBJ1-5, with D possibly TRBD1 on 6 matching bases. The CDR3 sequence is 14 residues long. Germline V gene data show CDR1 as SNHLY and CDR2 as FYNNEI. Between the trimmed V and J ends, which lost 8 bases and 6 bases, there was a span of 17 bases. The CDR3 DNA reads as TGTGCCAGCGACTTAGGGGGGGCAGGTCAGCCCCAGCATTTT. Amino acid sequence: CASDLGGAGQPQHF. Drawing the rest from reference TRBV2 and TRBJ1-5, the complete variable domain is EPEVTQTPSHQVTQMGQEVILRCVPISNHLYFYWYRQILGQKVEFLVSFYNNEISEKSEIFDDQFSVERPDGSNFTLKIRSTKLEDSAMYFCASDLGGAGQPQHFGDGTRLSIL.

CDR3 DNA: TGTGCTAGTGGTTTGGGACAGGTTTATGGCTACACCTTC. This sequence encodes CASGLGQVYGYTF. The gene calls are TRBV12-5 and TRBJ1-2; possible D gene TRBD1, 6 bases. The CDR3 totals 13 residues. The V end lost 1 base, the J end lost 5 bases, and 8 bases lay between the germline ends. Germline values: CDR1 LGHNT, CDR2 FRNRAP.

The chain couples TRBV29-1 to TRBJ2-5, with D perhaps TRBD2 (7 bases). The ends were cut back, 7 bases at V and 5 bases at J, with 20 bases in the middle. The length of the CDR3 is 14 residues. The germline V gene has CDR1 SQVTM and CDR2 ANQGSEA. CDR3: CSAGGGSGAETQYF. CDR3 coding DNA: TGCAGCGCTGGAGGGGGAAGCGGGGCGGAGACCCAGTACTTC.